These 14 T cell receptor beta chains share one sample of origin, sequenced in a study of T cell responses to AZD1222 COVID-19 vaccine. Sequencing was performed with immunoSEQ multiplex PCR; in TCRdb, only in-frame clones are kept and a portion is missing. The repertoire holds about 97,000 clones, 86% seen once, with 4% to 6% in the top ten. Sequencing was performed on peripheral blood, taken on day 0 of AZD1222 vaccination. All receptors come from an adult in good health.

The chain couples TRBV14 to TRBJ2-2; 7 nucleotides align to TRBD2. CDR1 and CDR2 from the germline V gene are SGHDN and FVKESK. The trim removed 2 bases at V and 3 bases at J, leaving 6 bases unmatched. The CDR3 has 16 amino acids. Here the CDR3 reads CASSQSGGGYTGELFF. The CDR3 bases are TGTGCCAGCAGCCAATCCGGGGGAGGGTACACCGGGGAGCTGTTTTTT.

This clone was seen just once. The chain is built from TRBV7-2 and TRBJ1-3; no firm D call. The CDR3 has 14 amino acids. Germline V gene lookup returns CDR1 SGHTA and CDR2 FQGNSA. Trimming stripped 6 bases from V and 8 bases from J, with 17 bases between. The CDR3 here is CASRTGMGRDTIYF. In DNA, the CDR3 is TGTGCCAGCAGAACCGGGATGGGGAGAGACACCATATATTTT.

The gene calls are TRBV3-1 (or the pseudogene TRBV3-2) and TRBJ1-2; no clear D. Germline V gene data show CDR1 as LGHDT and CDR2 as YNNKEL (reference sequence). There are 13 residues in the CDR3. Trimming cost V 1 base and J 8 bases, with 11 bases left between them. The chain's CDR3 is CASSQGPGTGYTF. CDR3 bases: TGTGCCAGCAGCCAAGGACCCGGTACGGGCTACACCTTC.

The V and J genes are TRBV30 and TRBJ1-2, with D tentatively TRBD1 (6 bases). The ends were cut back, 4 bases at V and 0 bases at J, with 12 bases in the middle. The CDR3 has 14 residues. Germline V gives CDR1 GTSNPN, CDR2 SVGIG (reference sequence). The CDR3 sequence is CAWTTTGSNYGYTF. The CDR3 DNA follows: TGTGCCTGGACAACGACAGGTTCTAACTATGGCTACACCTTC.

In nucleotides, the CDR3 is TGTGCCAGCAGTTACTCGATGTCAGCGAAAAATGAAAAACTGTTTTTT. It yields the protein CASSYSMSAKNEKLFF. The J gene is TRBJ1-4, the V gene TRBV6-5; D ambiguous. V dropped 0 bases and J dropped 5 bases, with 13 bases sitting between them. Germline loops: CDR1 MNHEY, CDR2 SVGAGI. The CDR3 length is 16 residues.

The chain is built from TRBV5-1 and TRBJ2-1, with 10 bases lining up with TRBD1. Germline loops: CDR1 SGHRS, CDR2 YFSETQ. This CDR3 spans 16 amino acids. V lost 4 bases to trimming and J lost 5 bases; unmatched junction nucleotides: 9. The CDR3 region is CASSQRPGQGNNEQFF. DNA for the CDR3: TGCGCCAGCAGCCAGAGACCGGGACAGGGGAACAATGAGCAGTTCTTC.

The chain employs TRBV24-1 and TRBJ1-2; D not resolved. V lost 3 bases and J lost 4, with 8 bases in between. The CDR3 has 13 amino acids. Germline values: CDR1 KGHDR, CDR2 SFDVKD. The CDR3 spells CATSDDTVYGYTF. The CDR3 nucleotides read TGTGCCACCAGTGATGATACGGTCTATGGCTACACCTTC.

This chain's CDR3 is CASSPDRYNSPLHF. In nucleotides, the CDR3 is TGTGCCAGCAGCCCAGACCGGTATAATTCACCCCTCCACTTT. The chain is built from TRBV21-1 and TRBJ1-6. TRBV21-1 is termed a pseudogene. The CDR3 runs to 14 residues.

This clone was counted between two and nine times. CDR3 coding DNA: TGCAGCGTTGTGGCGGGGGGGAACTACGAGCAGTACTTC. It specifies CSVVAGGNYEQYF. The chain carries TRBV29-1 and TRBJ2-7; 9 bases agree with TRBD2. The germline V gene encodes CDR1 SQVTM and CDR2 ANQGSEA. CDR3 size: 13 residues. After removal of 4 bases from V and 3 bases from J, the junction contained 4 bases not matched to a gene.

This chain uses TRBV7-3 with TRBJ2-2, with D unclear. CDR3 size: 13 residues. The V end was cut by 2 bases, the J end by 3 bases, with 4 bases between. CDR1 SGHTA and CDR2 FQGTGA come from the germline V gene. This CDR3 reads CASSLEYTGELFF. The CDR3 bases are TGTGCCAGCAGCTTAGAGTACACCGGGGAGCTGTTTTTT.

The chain links TRBV14 to TRBJ2-3; 9 bases map to TRBD1. The V and J ends lost 0 bases and 0 bases, in that order; junction bases with no gene match: 10. The CDR3 extends over 19 amino acids. Per the germline V gene, CDR1 is SGHDN and CDR2 is FVKESK. The CDR3 DNA reads as TGTGCCAGCAGCCAAGAGAGCTACCGAGGGACAGGGAGCACAGATACGCAGTATTTT. Translated, it gives CASSQESYRGTGSTDTQYF.

This clone was observed once. The rearrangement links TRBV28 to TRBJ2-4, with unresolved D. The length of the CDR3 is 12 residues. Trimming removed 3 bases from V and 12 bases from J, with 12 bases in between. Germline values: CDR1 MDHEN, CDR2 SYDVKM. The CDR3: CASSLYVGTQYF. The CDR3 nucleotides are TGTGCCAGCAGTTTGTATGTCGGCACTCAGTACTTC.

V gene TRBV11-1 combines with J gene TRBJ1-2, with TRBD1 matching 7 bases. After removal of 3 bases from V and 7 bases from J, the junction contained 11 bases not matched to a gene. The CDR3 is 15 amino acids. Germline CDR1 reads SGHAT; CDR2 reads FQDESV (reference sequence). CDR3 coding DNA: TGTGCCAGCAGCTTGTCCTGGGACAGCAAACCTGGCTACACCTTC. It translates to CASSLSWDSKPGYTF.

The rearrangement uses TRBV18 and TRBJ2-7; 9 nucleotides agree with TRBD2. Germline V gene sequence: CDR1 KGHSH, CDR2 LQKENI. The junction had 8 bases not matched to a gene; V was cut back by 3 bases and J by 5 bases. The CDR3 loop spans 15 amino acids. The CDR3, as DNA: TGTGCCAGCTCACCCGGGCTAGCGGGAAACCACGAGCAGTACTTC. Its protein product is CASSPGLAGNHEQYF. Complete variable domain (other parts from reference TRBV18 and TRBJ2-7): NAGVMQNPRHLVRRRGQEARLRCSPMKGHSHVYWYRQLPEEGLKFMVYLQKENIIDESGMPKERFSAEFPKEGPSILRIQQVVRGDSAAYFCASSPGLAGNHEQYFGPGTRLTVT.